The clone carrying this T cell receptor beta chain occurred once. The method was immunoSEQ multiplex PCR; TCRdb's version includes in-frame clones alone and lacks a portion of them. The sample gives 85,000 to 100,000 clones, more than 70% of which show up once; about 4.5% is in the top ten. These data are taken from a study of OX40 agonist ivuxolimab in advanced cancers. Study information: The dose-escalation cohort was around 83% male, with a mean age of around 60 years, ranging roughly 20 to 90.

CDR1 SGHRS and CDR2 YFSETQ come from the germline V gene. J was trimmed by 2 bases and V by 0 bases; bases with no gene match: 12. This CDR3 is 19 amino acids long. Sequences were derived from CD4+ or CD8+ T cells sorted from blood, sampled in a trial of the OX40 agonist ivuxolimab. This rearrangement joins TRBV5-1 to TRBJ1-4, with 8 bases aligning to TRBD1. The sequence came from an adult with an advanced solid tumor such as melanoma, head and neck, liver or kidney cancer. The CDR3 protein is CASSLVGQGLRGTNEKLFF. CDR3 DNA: TGCGCCAGCAGCTTGGTCGGACAGGGTCTGCGGGGGACTAATGAAAAACTGTTTTTT.